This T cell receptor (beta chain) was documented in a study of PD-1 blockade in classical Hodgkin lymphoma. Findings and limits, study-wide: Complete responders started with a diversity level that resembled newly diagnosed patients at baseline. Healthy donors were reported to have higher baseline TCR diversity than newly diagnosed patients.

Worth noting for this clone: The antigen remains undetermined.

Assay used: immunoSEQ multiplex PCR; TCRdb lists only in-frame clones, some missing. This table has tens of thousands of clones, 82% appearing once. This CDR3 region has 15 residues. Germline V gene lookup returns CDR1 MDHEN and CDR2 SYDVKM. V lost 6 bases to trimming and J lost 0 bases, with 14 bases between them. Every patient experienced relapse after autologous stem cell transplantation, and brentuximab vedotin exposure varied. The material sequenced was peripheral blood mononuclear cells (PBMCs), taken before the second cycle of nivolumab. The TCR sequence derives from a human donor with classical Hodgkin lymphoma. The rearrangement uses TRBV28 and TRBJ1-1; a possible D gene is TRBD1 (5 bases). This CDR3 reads CASSLRWGVNTEAFF. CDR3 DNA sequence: TGTGCCAGCAGCTTACGATGGGGGGTGAACACTGAAGCTTTCTTT.